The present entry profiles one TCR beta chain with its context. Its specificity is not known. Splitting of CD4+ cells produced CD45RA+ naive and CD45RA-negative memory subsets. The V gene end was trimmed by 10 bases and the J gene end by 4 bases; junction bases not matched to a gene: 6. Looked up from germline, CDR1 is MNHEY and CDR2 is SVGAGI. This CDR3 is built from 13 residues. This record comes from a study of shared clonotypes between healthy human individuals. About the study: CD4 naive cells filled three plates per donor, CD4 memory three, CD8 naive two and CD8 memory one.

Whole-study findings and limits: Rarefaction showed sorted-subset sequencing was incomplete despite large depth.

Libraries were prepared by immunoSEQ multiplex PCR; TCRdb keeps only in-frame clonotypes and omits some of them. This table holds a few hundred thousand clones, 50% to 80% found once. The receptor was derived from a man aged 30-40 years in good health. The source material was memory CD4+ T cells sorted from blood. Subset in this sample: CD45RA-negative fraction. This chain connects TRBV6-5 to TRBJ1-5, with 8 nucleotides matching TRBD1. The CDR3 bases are TGTGCCACACGTGACAGGGGTAATCAGCCCCAGCATTTT. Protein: CATRDRGNQPQHF.